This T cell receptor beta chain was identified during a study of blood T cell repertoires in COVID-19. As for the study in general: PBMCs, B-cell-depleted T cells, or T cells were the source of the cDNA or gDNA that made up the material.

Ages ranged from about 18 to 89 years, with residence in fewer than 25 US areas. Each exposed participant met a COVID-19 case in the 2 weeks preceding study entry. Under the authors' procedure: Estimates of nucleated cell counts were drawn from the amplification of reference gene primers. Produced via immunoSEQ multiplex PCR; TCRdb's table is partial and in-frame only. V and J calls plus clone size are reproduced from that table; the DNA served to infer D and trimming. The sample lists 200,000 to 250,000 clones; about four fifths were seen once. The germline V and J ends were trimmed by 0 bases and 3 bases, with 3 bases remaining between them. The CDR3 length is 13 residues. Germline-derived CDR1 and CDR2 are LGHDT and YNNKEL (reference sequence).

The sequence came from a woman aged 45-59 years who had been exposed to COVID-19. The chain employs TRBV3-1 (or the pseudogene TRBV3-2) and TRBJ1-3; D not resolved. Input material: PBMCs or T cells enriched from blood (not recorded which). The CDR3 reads CASSQESGNTIYF. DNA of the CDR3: TGTGCCAGCAGCCAAGAGAGTGGAAACACCATATATTTT.